The TCR beta chain under discussion was sequenced for a study of blood T cell repertoires in COVID-19. At the level of the study: Researchers got acute and convalescent COVID-19 samples from the United States, Italy and Spain.

This clone has a handful of counts. Patients of the Seattle cohort, enrolled during active infection, were followed longitudinally. Authors' analysis steps: Amplifying reference gene primers gave estimates of nucleated cell counts. Method: immunoSEQ multiplex PCR; TCRdb's copy keeps in-frame clones and lacks some. The V and J calls and clone size come from that table; D and trimming were worked out from the DNA. Of more than 150,000 clones in the sample, about four fifths were seen once. The receptor's source is a woman of 80 years or more with COVID-19, enrolled during active disease. Sequences were obtained from peripheral blood.

This CDR3 is CASSFRTGSYNEQFF. In DNA, the CDR3 is TGTGCCAGCAGCTTTCGGACAGGGTCCTACAATGAGCAGTTCTTC. The chain recombines TRBV5-4 with TRBJ2-1; 8 nucleotides line up with TRBD1. V lost 2 bases, J lost 1 base, and 2 bases stayed unmatched. The V gene's germline CDR1 is SGHNT and CDR2 YYREEE (reference sequence). CDR3 length: 15 residues. Together with reference TRBV5-4 and TRBJ2-1, the CDR3 gives the full variable domain: ETGVTQSPTHLIKTRGQQVTLRCSSQSGHNTVSWYQQALGQGPQFIFQYYREEENGRGNFPPRFSGLQFPNYSSELNVNALELDDSALYLCASSFRTGSYNEQFFGPGTRLTVL.